This is a list of T cell receptor beta chains from one sample in a study of blood T cells in healthy people across ages. A single record per CDR3 protein comes from TCRdb applying MiXCR to the 5' RACE reads. The sample has some 1.8 million distinct CDR3 sequences; 30% to 40% are singletons. The specimen was blood. These receptors came from a human donor in good health. The CDR3 runs from the conserved cysteine through the conserved F or W. Fields, in order: clone size, D gene, J gene, CDR3 length, V gene, CDR3 DNA, CDR3 protein. D genes are given only for firm matches. Some rows mark clone size as missing; the rest say once, few, many or name a class of expanded clone.

size: few
D: -
J: TRBJ2-1
length: 16
V: TRBV7-6
DNA: TGTGCCAGCAGCCTAACCCCGGACAGTTCCTACAATGAGCAGTTCTTC
CDR3: CASSLTPDSSYNEQFF

size: -
D: -
J: TRBJ1-5
length: 12
V: TRBV9
DNA: TGTGCCAGCATGACCCCCGGGGAGCCCCAGCATTTT
CDR3: CASMTPGEPQHF

size: many
D: TRBD1
J: TRBJ1-5
length: 14
V: TRBV5-1
DNA: TGTGCCAGCAGCTTGACAGGGGGTGATCAGCCCCAGCATTTT
CDR3: CASSLTGGDQPQHF

size: -
D: -
J: TRBJ2-1
length: 14
V: TRBV20-1
DNA: TGCAGTGCAGAAGACAGAGGGTCCTACAATGAGCAGTTCTTC
CDR3: CSAEDRGSYNEQFF

size: -
D: -
J: TRBJ2-3
length: 15
V: TRBV29-1
DNA: TGCAGCGTTGAGCCCCCAAGGGGCGAACCAGATACGCAGTATTTT
CDR3: CSVEPPRGEPDTQYF

size: -
D: -
J: TRBJ2-7
length: 16
V: TRBV3-1
DNA: TGTGCCAGCAGCCAAGAGGGTGAGGGGAGCTCCTACGAGCAGTACTTC
CDR3: CASSQEGEGSSYEQYF

size: -
D: TRBD2
J: TRBJ2-1
length: 15
V: TRBV7-8
DNA: TGTGCCAGCAGCTTGGGGCCTGGACTAGTCCATGAGCAGTTCTTC
CDR3: CASSLGPGLVHEQFF

size: -
D: -
J: TRBJ2-3
length: 17
V: TRBV3-1
DNA: TGTGCCAGCAGCCAAGATCGCCGGGGCCCTAGCACAGATACGCAGTATTTT
CDR3: CASSQDRRGPSTDTQYF

size: few
D: -
J: TRBJ1-5
length: 13
V: TRBV2
DNA: TGTGCCAGCAGCATTACAGGGTATGTGCCCCAGCATTTT
CDR3: CASSITGYVPQHF

size: few
D: -
J: TRBJ2-1
length: 14
V: TRBV10-3
DNA: TGTGCCATCAGTGAGCAAGACGAGTTAGATGAGCAGTTCTTC
CDR3: CAISEQDELDEQFF

size: few
D: -
J: TRBJ1-1
length: 14
V: TRBV12-3/TRBV12-4
DNA: TGTGCCAGCAGGAGGACGGGCGGCCACACTGAAGCTTTCTTT
CDR3: CASRRTGGHTEAFF

size: few
D: TRBD2
J: TRBJ2-4
length: 15
V: TRBV25-1
DNA: TGTGCCAGCAGTGAATGGACCGCCGTGGGGAGGGAGCAGTACTTC
CDR3: CASSEWTAVGREQYF

size: -
D: -
J: TRBJ1-4
length: 15
V: TRBV7-6
DNA: TGTGCCAGCAGCCTCATCTGGGGGTATAATGGAAAACTGTTTTTT
CDR3: CASSLIWGYNGKLFF

size: few
D: -
J: TRBJ1-1
length: 17
V: TRBV29-1
DNA: TGCAGCGTTGAAGAAGAGGGCAGGGTCCTGTACAACACTGAAGCTTTCTTT
CDR3: CSVEEEGRVLYNTEAFF

size: -
D: -
J: TRBJ2-4
length: 18
V: TRBV7-9
DNA: TGTGCCAGCAGCTTCTCGTTCGGGCAGGATCTAGCCAAAAACATTCAGTACTTC
CDR3: CASSFSFGQDLAKNIQYF

size: -
D: -
J: TRBJ1-4
length: 15
V: TRBV5-1
DNA: TGCGCCAGCAGCCAGGACAATTGGGGCAATGAAAAACTGTTTTTT
CDR3: CASSQDNWGNEKLFF

size: few
D: -
J: TRBJ1-5
length: 14
V: TRBV12-3/TRBV12-4
DNA: TGTGCCAGCAGTTTTCCTGATAGCAATCAGCCCCAGCATTTT
CDR3: CASSFPDSNQPQHF

size: -
D: -
J: TRBJ1-2
length: 12
V: TRBV11-3
DNA: TGTGCCAGCAGCCGTGAAGGGATTGGCTACACCTTC
CDR3: CASSREGIGYTF

size: -
D: -
J: TRBJ2-3
length: 13
V: TRBV4-1
DNA: TGCGCCAGCAGTCGCCTCGGTGCAGATACGCAGTATTTT
CDR3: CASSRLGADTQYF

size: few
D: -
J: TRBJ1-2
length: 16
V: TRBV7-8
DNA: TGTGCCAGCAGCTTAGTAGGGGTCAGGGCTAACTATGGCTACACCTTC
CDR3: CASSLVGVRANYGYTF

size: few
D: -
J: TRBJ2-1
length: 16
V: TRBV11-1
DNA: TGTGCCAGCAGCTCCCTCACCGCCGCCGGGAATATTGAGCAGGTCTTC
CDR3: CASSSLTAAGNIEQVF

size: few
D: -
J: TRBJ2-1
length: 16
V: TRBV4-3
DNA: TGCGCCAGCAGCCATCGACTTCAGAGCTCCTACAATGAGCAGTTCTTC
CDR3: CASSHRLQSSYNEQFF

size: -
D: TRBD1
J: TRBJ1-2
length: 13
V: TRBV20-1
DNA: TGCAGTGCTGGGACAGATCCAATCTATGGCTACACCTTC
CDR3: CSAGTDPIYGYTF

size: -
D: -
J: TRBJ1-4
length: 15
V: TRBV7-8
DNA: TGTGCCAGCAGCCCAGACCTCGGGACGGTCGAAAAACTGTTTTTT
CDR3: CASSPDLGTVEKLFF

size: -
D: -
J: TRBJ1-5
length: 19
V: TRBV28
DNA: TGTGCCAGCAGCCTAGAGCTCCTGGACAGCCCTTATAGCAATCAGCCCCAGCATTTT
CDR3: CASSLELLDSPYSNQPQHF

size: -
D: -
J: TRBJ2-2
length: 12
V: TRBV19
DNA: TGTGCCAGTTGTCTCGAGGGCGGGGAGCTGTTTTTT
CDR3: CASCLEGGELFF

size: -
D: -
J: TRBJ2-7
length: 15
V: TRBV6-4
DNA: TGTGCCAGCAATCTCCCCGGGACGGGAAACTACGAGCAGTACTTC
CDR3: CASNLPGTGNYEQYF

size: few
D: TRBD1
J: TRBJ2-1
length: 15
V: TRBV20-1
DNA: TGCAGTGCTAGGGCCCGGGACAGGGCTTCGAAGTGGCAGTTCTTC
CDR3: CSARARDRASKWQFF

size: -
D: -
J: TRBJ2-3
length: 17
V: TRBV6-6
DNA: TGTGCCAGCAGTTACTCGGTTGGGGGCCCCTTCACAGATACGCAGTATTTT
CDR3: CASSYSVGGPFTDTQYF

size: few
D: TRBD1
J: TRBJ1-4
length: 14
V: TRBV5-5
DNA: TGCGCCAGCAGCTTCCCCAGGGGGAATGAAAAACTGTTTTTT
CDR3: CASSFPRGNEKLFF

size: -
D: -
J: TRBJ1-6
length: 15
V: TRBV11-3
DNA: TGTGCCAGCAGCTTAGAGCGCAGGGAAAATTCACCCCTCCACTTT
CDR3: CASSLERRENSPLHF

size: -
D: -
J: TRBJ1-5
length: 16
V: TRBV5-5
DNA: TGTGCCAGCAGCTTGGGGCTTTCTGCAGGGGCACAGCCCCAGCATTTT
CDR3: CASSLGLSAGAQPQHF

size: few
D: -
J: TRBJ1-2
length: 16
V: TRBV4-2
DNA: TGTGCCAGCAGCCAAGATCCCCGGCGGGTTGGCTATGGCTACACCTTC
CDR3: CASSQDPRRVGYGYTF

size: -
D: TRBD2
J: TRBJ2-3
length: 16
V: TRBV6-1
DNA: TGTGCCAGCAGGGAGGCCACACTAGCGGCCACAGATACGCAGTATTTT
CDR3: CASREATLAATDTQYF

size: -
D: -
J: TRBJ1-4
length: 15
V: TRBV4-2
DNA: TGTGCCAGCAGCCAGGAGGGGACCGAAGGGGAAAAACTGTTTTTT
CDR3: CASSQEGTEGEKLFF

size: many
D: -
J: TRBJ2-6
length: 15
V: TRBV29-1
DNA: TGCAGCGTTGAGGACCTGGACTCTGGGGCCAACGTCCTGACTTTC
CDR3: CSVEDLDSGANVLTF

size: few
D: -
J: TRBJ1-5
length: 14
V: TRBV12-3/TRBV12-4
DNA: TGTGCCAGCAGTTTAAGGGGTCGGAATCAGCCCCAGCATTTT
CDR3: CASSLRGRNQPQHF

size: -
D: -
J: TRBJ1-2
length: 13
V: TRBV27
DNA: TGTGCCAGCAGTTGGGGGCGTAACTATGGCTACACCTTC
CDR3: CASSWGRNYGYTF

size: few
D: TRBD1
J: TRBJ1-2
length: 15
V: TRBV5-6
DNA: TGTGCCAGCAGCTTGCCCGGGACAGGGGGCGTAGGCTACACCTTC
CDR3: CASSLPGTGGVGYTF

size: -
D: -
J: TRBJ2-1
length: 14
V: TRBV5-1
DNA: TGCGCCAGCAAGTCAGAGACACCCTACAATGAGCAGTTCTTC
CDR3: CASKSETPYNEQFF

size: -
D: -
J: TRBJ2-5
length: 14
V: TRBV4-3
DNA: TGCGCCAGACAAAAACCGGAACTACTGGAGACCCAGTACTTC
CDR3: CARQKPELLETQYF

size: -
D: -
J: TRBJ2-3
length: 14
V: TRBV20-1
DNA: TGCAGCGCTTCGGTCGGAGGAAGCACAGATACGCAGTATTTT
CDR3: CSASVGGSTDTQYF

size: -
D: -
J: TRBJ1-5
length: 14
V: TRBV6-5
DNA: TGTGCCAGCAGCTTCCGGGAGGGGCCTCAGCCCCAGCATTTT
CDR3: CASSFREGPQPQHF

size: few
D: -
J: TRBJ2-7
length: 11
V: TRBV20-1
DNA: TGCAGTGCTGGGGACCAATACGAGCAGTACTTC
CDR3: CSAGDQYEQYF

size: -
D: -
J: TRBJ2-3
length: 15
V: TRBV20-1
DNA: TGCAGTGCTGCCAGCACGGACACCTTACGGGATACGCAGTATTTT
CDR3: CSAASTDTLRDTQYF